The clone carrying this TCR beta chain was seen a few times. The CDR3 sequence is 15 residues long. The ends were cut back, 1 base at V and 1 base at J, with 13 bases in the middle. Germline CDR1 and CDR2: SQVTM and ANQGSEA. The entry originates in a study of blood T cell repertoires in COVID-19. Generated by immunoSEQ multiplex PCR, the TCRdb table keeps only in-frame clones and is missing some. The table lists nearly 200,000 clones, approximately 84% of them singletons, with roughly 5.3% in the top ten. Sequenced sample: peripheral blood. The TCR comes from a woman in her seventies with active or convalescent COVID-19. This chain joins TRBV29-1 and TRBJ1-1, with D hard to call. CDR3: CSVEGGGSPNTEAFF. The CDR3 DNA follows: TGCAGCGTTGAAGGCGGAGGATCTCCGAACACTGAAGCTTTCTTT.